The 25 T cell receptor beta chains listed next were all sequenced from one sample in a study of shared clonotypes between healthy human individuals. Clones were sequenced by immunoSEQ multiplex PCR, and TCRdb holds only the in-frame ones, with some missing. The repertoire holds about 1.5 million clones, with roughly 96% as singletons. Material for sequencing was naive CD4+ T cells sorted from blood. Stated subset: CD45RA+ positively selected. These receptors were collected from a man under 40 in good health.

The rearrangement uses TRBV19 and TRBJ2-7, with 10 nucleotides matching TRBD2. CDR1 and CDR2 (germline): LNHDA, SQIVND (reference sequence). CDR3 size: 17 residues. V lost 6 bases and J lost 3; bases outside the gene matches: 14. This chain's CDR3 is CASSPGASGRFIYEQYF. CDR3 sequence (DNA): TGTGCCAGTAGCCCAGGGGCTAGCGGGAGATTTATCTACGAGCAGTACTTC. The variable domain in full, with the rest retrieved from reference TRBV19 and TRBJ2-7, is DGGITQSPKYLFRKEGQNVTLSCEQNLNHDAMYWYRQDPGQGLRLIYYSQIVNDFQKGDIAEGYSVSREKKESFPLTVTSAQKNPTAFYLCASSPGASGRFIYEQYFGPGTRLTVT.

In DNA form, the CDR3 reads TGTGCCAGCAGGAGTTTGACTAGCTTCTACGAGCAGTACTTC. Protein sequence: CASRSLTSFYEQYF. V is TRBV11-2 and J is TRBJ2-7; 7 bases fit TRBD2. The CDR3 extends over 14 amino acids. V shed 6 bases and J 3 bases; nucleotides not matched to a gene: 8. The V gene's germline CDR1 is SGHAT and CDR2 FQNNGV.

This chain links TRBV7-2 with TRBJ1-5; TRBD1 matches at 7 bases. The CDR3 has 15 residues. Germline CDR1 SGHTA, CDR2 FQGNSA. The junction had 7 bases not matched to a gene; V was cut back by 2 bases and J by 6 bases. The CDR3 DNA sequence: TGTGCCAGCAGCTTAACATGGACAGGTACTCAGCCCCAGCATTTT. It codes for CASSLTWTGTQPQHF.

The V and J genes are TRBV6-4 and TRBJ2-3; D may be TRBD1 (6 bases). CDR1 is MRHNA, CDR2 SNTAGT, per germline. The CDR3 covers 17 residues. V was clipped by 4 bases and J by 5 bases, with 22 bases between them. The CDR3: CASSAFRRGKGEDTQYF. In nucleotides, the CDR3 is TGTGCCAGCAGTGCCTTCCGAAGGGGGAAAGGGGAAGATACGCAGTATTTT.

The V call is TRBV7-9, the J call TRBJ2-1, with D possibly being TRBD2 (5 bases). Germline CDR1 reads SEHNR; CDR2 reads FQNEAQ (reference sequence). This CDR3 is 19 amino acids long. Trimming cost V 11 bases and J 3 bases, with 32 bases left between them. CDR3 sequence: CAGSIDGGVPDTSYNEQFF. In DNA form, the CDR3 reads TGTGCCGGATCGATAGATGGTGGGGTTCCCGATACTAGCTACAATGAGCAGTTCTTC.

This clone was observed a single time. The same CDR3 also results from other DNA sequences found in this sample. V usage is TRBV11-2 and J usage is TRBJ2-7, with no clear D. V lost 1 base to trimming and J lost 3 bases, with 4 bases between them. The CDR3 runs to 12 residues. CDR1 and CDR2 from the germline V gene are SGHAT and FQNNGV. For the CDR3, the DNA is TGTGCCAGCAGCTTAGGTTACTACGAGCAGTACTTC. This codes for CASSLGYYEQYF.

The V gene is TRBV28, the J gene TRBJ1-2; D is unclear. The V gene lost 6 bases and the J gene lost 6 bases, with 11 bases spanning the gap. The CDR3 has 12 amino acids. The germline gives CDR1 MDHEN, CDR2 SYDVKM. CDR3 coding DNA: TGTGCCAGCAGCCTCGCAGTAAATGGCTACACCTTC. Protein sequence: CASSLAVNGYTF.

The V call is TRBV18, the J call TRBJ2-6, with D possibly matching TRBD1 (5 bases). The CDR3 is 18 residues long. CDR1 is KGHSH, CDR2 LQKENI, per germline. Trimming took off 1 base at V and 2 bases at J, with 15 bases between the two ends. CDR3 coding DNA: TGTGCCAGCTCACCACTGAATGGACAATCGGCTGGGGCCAACGTCCTGACTTTC. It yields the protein CASSPLNGQSAGANVLTF.

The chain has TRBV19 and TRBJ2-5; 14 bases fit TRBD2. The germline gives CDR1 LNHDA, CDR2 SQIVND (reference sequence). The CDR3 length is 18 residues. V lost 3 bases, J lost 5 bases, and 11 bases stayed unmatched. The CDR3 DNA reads TGTGCCAGTAGTATTTATGGGGGACTAGCGGGAGTAATGGAGACCCAGTACTTC. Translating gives CASSIYGGLAGVMETQYF.

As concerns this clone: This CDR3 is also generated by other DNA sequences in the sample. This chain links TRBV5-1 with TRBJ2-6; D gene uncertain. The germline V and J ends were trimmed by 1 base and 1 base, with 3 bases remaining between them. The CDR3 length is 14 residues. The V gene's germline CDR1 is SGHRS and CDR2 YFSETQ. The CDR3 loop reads CASSLFSGANVLTF. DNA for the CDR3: TGCGCCAGCAGCTTGTTTTCTGGGGCCAACGTCCTGACTTTC.

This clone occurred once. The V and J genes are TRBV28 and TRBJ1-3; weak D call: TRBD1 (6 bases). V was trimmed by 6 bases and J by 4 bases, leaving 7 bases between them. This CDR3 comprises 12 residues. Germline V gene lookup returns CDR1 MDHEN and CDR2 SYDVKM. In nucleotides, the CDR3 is TGTGCCAGCAGCACAGGGGGAAACACCATATATTTT. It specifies CASSTGGNTIYF.

The CDR3: CAIESAPNTGELFF. The CDR3 nucleotides read TGTGCCATCGAGAGCGCTCCGAACACCGGGGAGCTGTTTTTT. The rearrangement uses TRBV10-3 and TRBJ2-2; D unclear. V was pared by 8 bases and J by 0 bases, with 10 bases between. Germline values: CDR1 ENHRY, CDR2 SYGVKD. This CDR3 is 14 amino acids long.

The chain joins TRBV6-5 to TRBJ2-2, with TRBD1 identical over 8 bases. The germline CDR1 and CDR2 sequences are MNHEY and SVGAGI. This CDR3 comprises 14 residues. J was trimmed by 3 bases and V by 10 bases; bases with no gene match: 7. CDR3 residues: CATQDRADTGELFF. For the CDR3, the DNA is TGTGCCACCCAGGACAGGGCGGACACCGGGGAGCTGTTTTTT.

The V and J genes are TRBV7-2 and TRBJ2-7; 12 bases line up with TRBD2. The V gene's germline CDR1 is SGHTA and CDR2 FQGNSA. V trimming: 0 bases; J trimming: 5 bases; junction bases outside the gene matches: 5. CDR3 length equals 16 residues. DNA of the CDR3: TGTGCCAGCAGCTTAGCACTAGCGGGAGGAGTCCACGAGCAGTACTTC. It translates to CASSLALAGGVHEQYF.

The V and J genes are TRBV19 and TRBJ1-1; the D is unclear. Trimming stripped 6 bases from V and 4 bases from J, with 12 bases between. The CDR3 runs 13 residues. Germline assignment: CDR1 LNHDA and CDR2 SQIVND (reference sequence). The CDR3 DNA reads TGTGCCAGTAGCGTGACAAGCCCCACTGAAGCTTTCTTT. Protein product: CASSVTSPTEAFF. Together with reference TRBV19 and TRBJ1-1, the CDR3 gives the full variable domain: DGGITQSPKYLFRKEGQNVTLSCEQNLNHDAMYWYRQDPGQGLRLIYYSQIVNDFQKGDIAEGYSVSREKKESFPLTVTSAQKNPTAFYLCASSVTSPTEAFFGQGTRLTVV.

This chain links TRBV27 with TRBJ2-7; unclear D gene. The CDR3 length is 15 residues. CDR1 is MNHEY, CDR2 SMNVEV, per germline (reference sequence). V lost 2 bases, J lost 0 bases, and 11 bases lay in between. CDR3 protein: CASSLRWEDSYEQYF. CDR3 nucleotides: TGTGCCAGCAGTTTAAGGTGGGAAGACTCCTACGAGCAGTACTTC.

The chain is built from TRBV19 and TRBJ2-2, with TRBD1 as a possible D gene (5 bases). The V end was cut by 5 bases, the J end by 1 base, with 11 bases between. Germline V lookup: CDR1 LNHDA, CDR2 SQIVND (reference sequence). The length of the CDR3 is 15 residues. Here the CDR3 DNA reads TGTGCCAGTAGTCGTAGGACACAGAACACCGGGGAGCTGTTTTTT. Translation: CASSRRTQNTGELFF.

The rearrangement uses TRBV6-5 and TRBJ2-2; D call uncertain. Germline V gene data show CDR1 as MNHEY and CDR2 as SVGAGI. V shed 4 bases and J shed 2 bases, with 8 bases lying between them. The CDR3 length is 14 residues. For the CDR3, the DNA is TGTGCCAGCAGTTGGGCGGCTAACACCGGGGAGCTGTTTTTT. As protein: CASSWAANTGELFF.

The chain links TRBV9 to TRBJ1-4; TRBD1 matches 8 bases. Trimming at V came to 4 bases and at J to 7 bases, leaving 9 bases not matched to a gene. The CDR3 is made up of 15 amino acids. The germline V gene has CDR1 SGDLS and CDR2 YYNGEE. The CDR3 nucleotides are TGTGCCAGCAGCAAAATGGGGACAGGAGCTGAAAAACTGTTTTTT. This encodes CASSKMGTGAEKLFF.

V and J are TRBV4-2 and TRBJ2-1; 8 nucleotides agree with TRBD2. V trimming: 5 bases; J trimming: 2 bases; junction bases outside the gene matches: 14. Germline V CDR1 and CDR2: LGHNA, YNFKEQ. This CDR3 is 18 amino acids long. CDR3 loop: CASSNPGAGGEAYNEQFF. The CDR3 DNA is TGTGCCAGCAGCAATCCAGGGGCGGGAGGAGAAGCCTACAATGAGCAGTTCTTC.

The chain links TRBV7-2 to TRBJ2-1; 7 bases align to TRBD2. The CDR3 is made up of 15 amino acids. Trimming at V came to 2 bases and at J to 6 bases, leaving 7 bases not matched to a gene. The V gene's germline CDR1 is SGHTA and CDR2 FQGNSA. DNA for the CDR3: TGTGCCAGCAGCTTAAAGGAGCGGGGCCTCAATGAGCAGTTCTTC. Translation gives CASSLKERGLNEQFF.

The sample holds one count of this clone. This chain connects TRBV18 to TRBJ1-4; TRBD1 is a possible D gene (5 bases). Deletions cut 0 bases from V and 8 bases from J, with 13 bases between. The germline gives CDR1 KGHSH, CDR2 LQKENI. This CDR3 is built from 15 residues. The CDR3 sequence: CASSPPAGSYEKLFF. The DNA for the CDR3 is TGTGCCAGCTCACCACCGGCAGGGTCCTACGAAAAACTGTTTTTT.

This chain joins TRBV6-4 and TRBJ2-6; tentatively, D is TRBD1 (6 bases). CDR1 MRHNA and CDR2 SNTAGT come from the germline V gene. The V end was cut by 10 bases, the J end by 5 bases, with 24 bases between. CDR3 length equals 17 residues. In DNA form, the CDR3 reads TGTGCCATCAAGCAGGAGACGACAGGAGTGAGGGCCAACGTCCTGACTTTC. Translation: CAIKQETTGVRANVLTF.

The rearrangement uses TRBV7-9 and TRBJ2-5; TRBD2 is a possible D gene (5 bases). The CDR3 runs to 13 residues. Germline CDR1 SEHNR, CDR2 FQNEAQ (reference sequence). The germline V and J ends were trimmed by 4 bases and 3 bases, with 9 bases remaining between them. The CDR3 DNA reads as TGTGCCAGCAGCTGGCTGGAGGAAGAGACCCAGTACTTC. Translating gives CASSWLEEETQYF.

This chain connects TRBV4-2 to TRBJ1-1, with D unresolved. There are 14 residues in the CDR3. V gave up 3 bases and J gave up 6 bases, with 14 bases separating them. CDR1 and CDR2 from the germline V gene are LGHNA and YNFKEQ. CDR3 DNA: TGTGCCAGCAGCCAGACGCCGGGGAGGGCTGAAGCTTTCTTT. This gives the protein CASSQTPGRAEAFF.